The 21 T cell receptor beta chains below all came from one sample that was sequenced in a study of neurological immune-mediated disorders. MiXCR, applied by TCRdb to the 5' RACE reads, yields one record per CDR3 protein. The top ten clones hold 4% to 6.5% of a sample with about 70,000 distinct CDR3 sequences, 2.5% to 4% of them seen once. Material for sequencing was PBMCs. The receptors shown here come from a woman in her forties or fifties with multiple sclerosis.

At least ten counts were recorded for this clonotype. The CDR3 DNA reads TGTGCCAGCAGACAATCCGGGACAGGGAACACCGGGGAGCTGTTTTTT. It specifies CASRQSGTGNTGELFF. The gene calls are TRBV6-2 or TRBV6-3 and TRBJ2-2, with 8 bases identical to TRBD1. V lost 6 bases to trimming and J lost 1 base; unmatched junction nucleotides: 7. Germline lookup yields CDR1 MNHEY and CDR2 SVGEGT. This CDR3 region has 16 residues.

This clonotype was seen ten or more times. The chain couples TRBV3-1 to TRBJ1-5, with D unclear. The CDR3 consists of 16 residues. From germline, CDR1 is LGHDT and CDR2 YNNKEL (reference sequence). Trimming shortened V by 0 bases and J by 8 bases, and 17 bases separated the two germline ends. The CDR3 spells CASSQDPSRATEPQHF. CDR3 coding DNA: TGTGCCAGCAGCCAAGACCCTAGCCGGGCAACAGAGCCCCAGCATTTT.

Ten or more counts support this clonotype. CDR3 in amino acids: CASSSPGGPKRPQYF. CDR3 coding DNA: TGTGCCAGCAGCTCCCCGGGCGGACCGAAACGGCCCCAGTACTTC. V is TRBV11-3 and J is TRBJ2-5; D remains ambiguous. V lost 4 bases and J 9 bases, leaving 21 bases between the germline ends. CDR3 length: 15 residues. Germline CDR1 SGHNT, CDR2 YENEEA.

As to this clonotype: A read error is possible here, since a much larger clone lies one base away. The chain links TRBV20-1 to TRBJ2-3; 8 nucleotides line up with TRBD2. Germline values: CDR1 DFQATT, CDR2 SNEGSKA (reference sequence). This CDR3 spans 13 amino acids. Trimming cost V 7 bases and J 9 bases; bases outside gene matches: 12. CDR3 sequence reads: CSDAAGDSGTQYF. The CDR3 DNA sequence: TGCAGTGATGCAGCGGGAGATTCGGGAACGCAGTATTTT.

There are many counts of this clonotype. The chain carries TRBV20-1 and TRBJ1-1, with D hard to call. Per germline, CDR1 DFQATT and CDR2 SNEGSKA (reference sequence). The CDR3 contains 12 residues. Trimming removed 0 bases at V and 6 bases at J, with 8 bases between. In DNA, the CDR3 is TGCAGTGCTAGAGATCCGGGTCCTGAAGCTTTCTTT. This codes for CSARDPGPEAFF.

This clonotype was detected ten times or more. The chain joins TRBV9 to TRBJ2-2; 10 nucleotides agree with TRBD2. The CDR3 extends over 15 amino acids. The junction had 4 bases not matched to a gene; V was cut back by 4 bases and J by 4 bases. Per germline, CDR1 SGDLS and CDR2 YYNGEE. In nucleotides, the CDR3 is TGTGCCAGCAGCTACCTAGCGGGGGCCACCGGGGAGCTGTTTTTT. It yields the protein CASSYLAGATGELFF.

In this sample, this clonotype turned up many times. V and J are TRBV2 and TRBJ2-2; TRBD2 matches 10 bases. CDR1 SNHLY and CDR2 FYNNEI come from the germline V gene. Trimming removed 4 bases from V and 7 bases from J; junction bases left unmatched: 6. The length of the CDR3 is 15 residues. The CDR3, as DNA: TGTGCCAGCAGTGGGATAGCGGGAGGATACGGGGAGCTGTTTTTT. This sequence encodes CASSGIAGGYGELFF. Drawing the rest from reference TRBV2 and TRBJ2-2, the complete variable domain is EPEVTQTPSHQVTQMGQEVILRCVPISNHLYFYWYRQILGQKVEFLVSFYNNEISEKSEIFDDQFSVERPDGSNFTLKIRSTKLEDSAMYFCASSGIAGGYGELFFGEGSRLTVL.

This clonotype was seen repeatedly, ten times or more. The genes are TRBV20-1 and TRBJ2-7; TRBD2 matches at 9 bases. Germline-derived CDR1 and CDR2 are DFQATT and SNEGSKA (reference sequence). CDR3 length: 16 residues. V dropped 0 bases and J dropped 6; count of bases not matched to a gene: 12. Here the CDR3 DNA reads TGCAGTGCTAGAGATCCCGAGGGACTAGCACGTTTCGAGCAGTACGTC. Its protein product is CSARDPEGLARFEQYV.

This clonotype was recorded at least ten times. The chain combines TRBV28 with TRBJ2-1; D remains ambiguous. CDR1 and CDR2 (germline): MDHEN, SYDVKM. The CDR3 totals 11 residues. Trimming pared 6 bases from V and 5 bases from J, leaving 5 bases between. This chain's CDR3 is CASRFNNEQFF. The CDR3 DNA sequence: TGTGCCAGCAGGTTTAACAATGAGCAGTTCTTC.

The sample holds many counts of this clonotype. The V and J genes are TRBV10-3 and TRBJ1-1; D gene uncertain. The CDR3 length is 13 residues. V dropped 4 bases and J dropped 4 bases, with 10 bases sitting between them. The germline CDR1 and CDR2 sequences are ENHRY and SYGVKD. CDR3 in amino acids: CAISVVTGTEAFF. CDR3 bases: TGTGCCATCAGTGTAGTAACGGGCACTGAAGCTTTCTTT.

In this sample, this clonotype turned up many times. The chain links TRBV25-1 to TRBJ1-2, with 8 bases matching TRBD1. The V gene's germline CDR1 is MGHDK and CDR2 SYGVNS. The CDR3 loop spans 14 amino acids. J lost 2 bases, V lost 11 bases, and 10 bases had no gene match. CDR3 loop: CAQNRGSLNYGYTF. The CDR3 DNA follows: TGTGCCCAAAACAGGGGGAGCTTAAACTATGGCTACACCTTC.

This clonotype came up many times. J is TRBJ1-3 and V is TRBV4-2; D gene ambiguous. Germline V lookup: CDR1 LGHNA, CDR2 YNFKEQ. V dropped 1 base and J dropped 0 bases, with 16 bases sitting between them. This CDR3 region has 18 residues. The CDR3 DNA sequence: TGTGCCAGCAGCCAAGGCGGGCCGGTACAACGCTCTGGAAACACCATATATTTT. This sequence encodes CASSQGGPVQRSGNTIYF.

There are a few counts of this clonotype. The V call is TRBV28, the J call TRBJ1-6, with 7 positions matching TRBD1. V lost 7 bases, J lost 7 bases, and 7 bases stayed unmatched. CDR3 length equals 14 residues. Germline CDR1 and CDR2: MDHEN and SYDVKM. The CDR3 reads CASNLSGGNSPLHF. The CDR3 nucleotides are TGTGCCAGCAACCTCTCAGGGGGGAATTCACCCCTCCACTTT.

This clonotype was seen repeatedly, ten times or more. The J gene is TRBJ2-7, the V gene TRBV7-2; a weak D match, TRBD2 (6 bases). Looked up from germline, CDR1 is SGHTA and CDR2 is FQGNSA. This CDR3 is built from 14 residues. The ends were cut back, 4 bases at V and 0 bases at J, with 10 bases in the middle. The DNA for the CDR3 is TGTGCCAGCAGCTACGGCGGGGCCTCCTACGAGCAGTACTTC. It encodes CASSYGGASYEQYF.

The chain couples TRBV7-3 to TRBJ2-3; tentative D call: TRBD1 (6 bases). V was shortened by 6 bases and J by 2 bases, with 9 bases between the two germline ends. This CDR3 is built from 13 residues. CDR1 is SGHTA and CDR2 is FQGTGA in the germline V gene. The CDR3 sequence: CASRRTVTDTQYF. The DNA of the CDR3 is TGTGCCAGCAGGAGGACAGTCACAGATACGCAGTATTTT.

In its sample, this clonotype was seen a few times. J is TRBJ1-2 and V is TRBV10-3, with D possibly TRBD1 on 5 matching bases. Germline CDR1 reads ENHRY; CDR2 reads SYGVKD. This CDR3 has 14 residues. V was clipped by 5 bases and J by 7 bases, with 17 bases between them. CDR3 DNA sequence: TGTGCCATCAGTACCCTGATGGGGGGTGGTGGCTACACCTTC. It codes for CAISTLMGGGGYTF.

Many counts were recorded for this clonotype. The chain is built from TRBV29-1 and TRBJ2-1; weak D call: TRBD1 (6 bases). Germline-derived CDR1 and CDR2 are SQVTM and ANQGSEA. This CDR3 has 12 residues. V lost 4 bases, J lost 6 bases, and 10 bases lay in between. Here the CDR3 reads CSVGTGSNEQFF. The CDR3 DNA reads TGCAGCGTTGGTACAGGGAGCAATGAGCAGTTCTTC.

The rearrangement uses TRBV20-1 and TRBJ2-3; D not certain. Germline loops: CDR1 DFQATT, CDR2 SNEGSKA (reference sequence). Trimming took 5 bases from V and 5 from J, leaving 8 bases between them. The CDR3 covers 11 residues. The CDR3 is CSAESVDTQYF. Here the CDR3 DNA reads TGCAGTGCTGAGAGTGTAGATACGCAGTATTTT.

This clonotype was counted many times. The CDR3 DNA reads as TGCAGTGCTACTAAGCCCGGGACCAGACAGATATCGCAGTATTTT. It codes for CSATKPGTRQISQYF. This sequence joins TRBV20-1 and TRBJ2-3; D possibly uses TRBD1 or TRBD2 (5 bases each). From germline, CDR1 is DFQATT and CDR2 SNEGSKA (reference sequence). The germline V and J ends were trimmed by 4 bases and 10 bases, with 24 bases remaining between them. The CDR3 runs to 15 residues.

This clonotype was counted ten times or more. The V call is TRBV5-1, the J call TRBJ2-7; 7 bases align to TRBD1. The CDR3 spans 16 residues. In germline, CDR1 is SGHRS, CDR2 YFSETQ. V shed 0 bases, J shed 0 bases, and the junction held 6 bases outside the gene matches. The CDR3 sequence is CASSLGPRGSSYEQYF. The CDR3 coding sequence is TGCGCCAGCAGCTTGGGCCCCAGGGGGAGCTCCTACGAGCAGTACTTC.

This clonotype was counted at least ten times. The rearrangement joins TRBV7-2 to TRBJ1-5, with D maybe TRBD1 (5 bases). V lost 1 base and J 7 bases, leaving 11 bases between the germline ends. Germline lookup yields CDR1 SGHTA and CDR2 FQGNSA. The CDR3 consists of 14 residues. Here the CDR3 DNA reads TGTGCCAGCAGCTTAGTACGGGCAGGGCAGCCCCAGCATTTT. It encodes CASSLVRAGQPQHF. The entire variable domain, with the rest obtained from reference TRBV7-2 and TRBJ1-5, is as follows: GAGVSQSPSNKVTEKGKDVELRCDPISGHTALYWYRQSLGQGLEFLIYFQGNSAPDKSGLPSDRFSAERTGGSVSTLTIQRTQQEDSAVYLCASSLVRAGQPQHFGDGTRLSIL.